This is a list of T cell receptor beta chains from one sample in a study of early T cells in non-severe SARS-CoV-2 infection. In TCRdb, the 5' RACE reads were re-called with MiXCR into one record per CDR3 protein. The sample lists about 77,000 distinct CDR3 sequences, roughly 4.7% seen once, with 6.5% to 8% in the top ten. The material was whole blood, obtained at baseline. These receptors were taken from an adult who was a healthcare worker with PCR-confirmed SARS-CoV-2 infection or an uninfected control (not recorded which). Each CDR3 is given with its conserved first and last residue. D genes are given only for firm matches. Expanded clones are given a class, and other clones once, few, many or no size at all.

clone_size | d_call | j_call | v_call | cdr3_aa | cdr3_nt
many | . | TRBJ2-5 | TRBV5-4 | CASSGAGAPETQYF | TGTGCCAGCAGTGGGGCGGGGGCGCCGGAGACCCAGTACTTC
many | . | TRBJ2-7 | TRBV30 | CAWSVSSPYEQYF | TGTGCCTGGAGTGTTTCCAGCCCCTACGAGCAGTACTTC
many | TRBD1 | TRBJ2-1 | TRBV5-1 | CASTGTGIHNEQFF | TGCGCCAGCACCGGGACAGGGATACACAATGAGCAGTTCTTC
many | TRBD1 | TRBJ2-7 | TRBV6-2/TRBV6-3 | CASRSLTGPRGEQYF | TGTGCCAGCAGATCCTTGACAGGGCCTCGCGGCGAGCAGTACTTC
few | . | TRBJ2-7 | TRBV4-1 | CASSPGLLGGYEQYF | TGCGCCAGCAGCCCGGGACTCCTAGGGGGATACGAGCAGTACTTC
many | TRBD1 | TRBJ1-6 | TRBV3-1 | CASSQEQGLAPLHF | TGTGCCAGCAGCCAAGAACAGGGGTTGGCACCCCTCCACTTT
many | . | TRBJ1-1 | TRBV20-1 | CSARAPFTEAFF | TGCAGTGCTAGAGCCCCGTTCACTGAAGCTTTCTTT
many | . | TRBJ2-7 | TRBV29-1 | CSAGQNSYEQYF | TGCAGCGCCGGACAGAACTCCTACGAGCAGTACTTC
few | TRBD1 | TRBJ1-1 | TRBV5-1 | CASFRTGENTEAFF | TGCGCCAGCTTTAGGACAGGGGAGAACACTGAAGCTTTCTTT
. | TRBD2 | TRBJ2-1 | TRBV6-1 | CATSSPRLAAIYNEQFF | TGTGCCACCTCGTCACCCAGACTAGCGGCAATATACAATGAGCAGTTCTTC
many | TRBD1 | TRBJ2-2 | TRBV7-8 | CASSLRGTGNTGELFF | TGTGCCAGCAGCTTACGGGGGACAGGGAACACCGGGGAGCTGTTTTTT
many | TRBD1 | TRBJ1-2 | TRBV20-1 | CSAGGQGRGYTF | TGCAGTGCTGGGGGACAGGGACGTGGCTACACCTTC
few | TRBD2 | TRBJ2-2 | TRBV27 | CASSLRAGVKTGELFF | TGTGCCAGCAGTTTACGGGCGGGAGTAAAGACCGGGGAGCTGTTTTTT
. | . | TRBJ1-6 | TRBV27 | CASSFNPNSPLHF | TGTGCCAGCAGTTTTAACCCCAATTCACCCCTCCACTTT
. | . | TRBJ1-2 | TRBV3-1 | CASSQAPGAYGYTF | TGTGCCAGCAGCCAAGCTCCAGGGGCCTATGGCTACACCTTC
. | . | TRBJ2-3 | TRBV11-1 | CASSLQVGGSGDTQYF | TGTGCCAGCAGCTTACAAGTTGGGGGGAGTGGAGATACGCAGTATTTT
many | TRBD1 | TRBJ1-1 | TRBV20-1 | CSAVDRANTEAFF | TGCAGTGCTGTAGACAGGGCCAACACTGAAGCTTTCTTT
many | . | TRBJ2-1 | TRBV20-1 | CSARFNEQFF | TGCAGTGCTAGATTCAATGAGCAGTTCTTC
. | TRBD2 | TRBJ2-7 | TRBV7-9 | CASTPAGTYEQYF | TGTGCCAGCACCCCAGCGGGGACCTACGAGCAGTACTTC
. | . | TRBJ1-2 | TRBV4-2 | CASSQETANYGYTF | TGTGCCAGCAGCCAAGAAACAGCTAACTATGGCTACACCTTC